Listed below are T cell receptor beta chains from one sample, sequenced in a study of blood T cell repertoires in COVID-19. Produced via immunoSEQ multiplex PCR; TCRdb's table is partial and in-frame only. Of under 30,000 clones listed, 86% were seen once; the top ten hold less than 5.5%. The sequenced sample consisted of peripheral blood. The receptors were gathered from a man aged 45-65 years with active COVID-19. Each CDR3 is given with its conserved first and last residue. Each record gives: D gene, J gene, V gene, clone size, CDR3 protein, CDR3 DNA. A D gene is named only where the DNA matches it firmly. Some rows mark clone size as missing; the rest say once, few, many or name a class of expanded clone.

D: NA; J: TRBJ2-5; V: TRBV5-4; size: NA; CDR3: CASSLESGRQTQYF; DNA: TGTGCCAGCAGCTTGGAATCAGGGAGGCAGACCCAGTACTTC
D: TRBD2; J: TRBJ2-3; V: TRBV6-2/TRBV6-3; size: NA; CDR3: CASSPSGGASDTQYF; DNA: TGTGCCAGCAGCCCTAGCGGGGGGGCCTCAGATACGCAGTATTTT
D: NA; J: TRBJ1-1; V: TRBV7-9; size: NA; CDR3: CASSRDGANTEAFF; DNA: TGTGCCAGCAGCAGGGACGGAGCGAACACTGAAGCTTTCTTT
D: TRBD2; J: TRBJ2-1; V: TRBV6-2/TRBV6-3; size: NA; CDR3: CASSFLAGGSSSNEQFF; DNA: TGTGCCAGCAGTTTTCTAGCGGGAGGCTCCTCGAGCAATGAGCAGTTCTTC
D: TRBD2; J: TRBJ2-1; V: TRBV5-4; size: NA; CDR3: CASSWGTSAGDEQFF; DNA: TGTGCCAGCAGCTGGGGGACTAGCGCTGGCGATGAGCAGTTCTTC
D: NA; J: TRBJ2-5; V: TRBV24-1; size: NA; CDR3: CATSDYLGQGKETQYF; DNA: TGTGCCACCAGTGACTACTTGGGGCAGGGGAAAGAGACCCAGTACTTC
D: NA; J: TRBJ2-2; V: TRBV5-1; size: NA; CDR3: CASSSRADYGELFF; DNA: TGCGCCAGCAGCTCCCGTGCGGACTACGGGGAGCTGTTTTTT
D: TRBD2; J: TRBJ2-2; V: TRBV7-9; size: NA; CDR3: CASSLVAGVPGELFF; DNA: TGTGCCAGCAGCTTAGTGGCGGGGGTTCCCGGGGAGCTGTTTTTT
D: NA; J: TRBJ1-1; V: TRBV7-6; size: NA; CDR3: CASSLRTPGRGTEAFF; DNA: TGTGCCAGCAGCTTAAGGACCCCCGGGAGGGGCACTGAAGCTTTCTTT
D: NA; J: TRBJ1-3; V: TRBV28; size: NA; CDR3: CASSLSGSGNTIYF; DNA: TGTGCCAGCAGTTTATCCGGGTCTGGAAACACCATATATTTT
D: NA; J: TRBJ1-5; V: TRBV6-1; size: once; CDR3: CASSDGDGRWQPQHF; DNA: TGTGCCAGCAGTGATGGCGATGGCAGGTGGCAGCCCCAGCATTTT
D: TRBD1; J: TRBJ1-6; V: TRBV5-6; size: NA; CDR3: CASSRDRGNNNSPLHF; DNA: TGTGCCAGCAGCAGGGACAGGGGGAATAATAATTCACCCCTCCACTTT
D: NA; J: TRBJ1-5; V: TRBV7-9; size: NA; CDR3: CASSLNRGNQPQHF; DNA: TGTGCCAGCAGCTTAAACAGGGGCAATCAGCCCCAGCATTTT
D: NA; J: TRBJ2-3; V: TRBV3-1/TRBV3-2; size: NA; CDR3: CASSQDSYQGRADTQYF; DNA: TGTGCCAGCAGCCAAGATAGTTATCAGGGGAGGGCAGATACGCAGTATTTT
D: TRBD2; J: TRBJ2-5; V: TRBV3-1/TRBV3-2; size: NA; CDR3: CASSRVTSGRGETQYF; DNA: TGTGCCAGCAGCCGAGTGACTAGCGGGAGAGGAGAGACCCAGTACTTC
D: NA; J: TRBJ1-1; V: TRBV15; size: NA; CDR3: CATSRLFRDTWANTEAFF; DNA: TGTGCCACCAGCAGACTTTTCAGGGACACCTGGGCGAACACTGAAGCTTTCTTT
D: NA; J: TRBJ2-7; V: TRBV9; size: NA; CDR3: CASSVDPGTHEQYF; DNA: TGTGCCAGCAGCGTAGACCCCGGGACACACGAGCAGTACTTC
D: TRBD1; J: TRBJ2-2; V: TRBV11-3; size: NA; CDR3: CASSLRTGTTGELFF; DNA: TGTGCCAGCAGCTTACGGACAGGGACCACCGGGGAGCTGTTTTTT
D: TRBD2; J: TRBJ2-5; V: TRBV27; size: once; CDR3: CASSRGLAGVYGETQYF; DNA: TGTGCCAGCAGTAGAGGACTAGCGGGAGTGTACGGGGAGACCCAGTACTTC
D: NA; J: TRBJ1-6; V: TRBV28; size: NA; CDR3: CASSLRKGRDYNSPLHF; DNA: TGTGCCAGCAGCCTTCGGAAGGGGAGGGACTATAATTCACCCCTCCACTTT
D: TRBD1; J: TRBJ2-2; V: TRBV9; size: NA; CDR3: CASSARDSRPGELFF; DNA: TGTGCCAGCAGCGCCAGGGACAGTAGGCCCGGGGAGCTGTTTTTT
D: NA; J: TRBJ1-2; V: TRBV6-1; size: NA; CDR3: CASSEALSQGNYGYTF; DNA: TGTGCCAGCAGTGAAGCCTTGTCGCAGGGAAACTATGGCTACACCTTC
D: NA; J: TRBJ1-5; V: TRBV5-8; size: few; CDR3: CASRRLRDRSFSNQPQHF; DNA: TGTGCCAGCAGACGCCTCCGTGACAGGTCATTTAGCAATCAGCCCCAGCATTTT
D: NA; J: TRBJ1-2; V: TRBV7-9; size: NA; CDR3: CASSLTQDSYGYTF; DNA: TGTGCCAGCAGCTTAACCCAGGATAGCTATGGCTACACCTTC
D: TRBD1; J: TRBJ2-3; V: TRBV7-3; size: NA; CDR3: CASSLGPQGADTQYF; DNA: TGTGCCAGCAGCTTAGGCCCCCAGGGGGCAGATACGCAGTATTTT
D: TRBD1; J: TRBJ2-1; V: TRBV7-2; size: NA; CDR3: CASSFRDRGYNEQFF; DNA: TGTGCCAGCAGCTTCCGGGACAGGGGGTACAATGAGCAGTTCTTC
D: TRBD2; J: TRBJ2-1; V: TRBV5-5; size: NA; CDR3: CASSRGLAGGPVNEQFF; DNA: TGTGCCAGCAGCCGCGGACTAGCGGGGGGGCCGGTCAATGAGCAGTTCTTC
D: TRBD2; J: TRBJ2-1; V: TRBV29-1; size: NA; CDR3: CSARPSGRGNEQFF; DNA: TGCAGCGCACGGCCTAGCGGGAGAGGAAATGAGCAGTTCTTC
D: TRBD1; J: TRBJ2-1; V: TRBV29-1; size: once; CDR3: CSGGQGVNEQFF; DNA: TGCAGCGGTGGACAGGGGGTAAATGAGCAGTTCTTC
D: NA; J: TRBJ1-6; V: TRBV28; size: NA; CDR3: CASSEGGSPLHF; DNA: TGTGCCAGCAGTGAAGGGGGTTCACCCCTCCACTTT
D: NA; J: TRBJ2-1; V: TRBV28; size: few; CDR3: CASRTGGSYNEQFF; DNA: TGTGCCAGCAGAACGGGCGGGTCCTACAATGAGCAGTTCTTC
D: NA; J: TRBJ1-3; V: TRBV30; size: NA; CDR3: CAWSDSSGNTIYF; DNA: TGTGCCTGGAGTGACAGCTCTGGAAACACCATATATTTT
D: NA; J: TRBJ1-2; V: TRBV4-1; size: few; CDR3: CASSRAGNGYTF; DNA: TGCGCCAGCAGCCGAGCAGGGAATGGCTACACCTTC
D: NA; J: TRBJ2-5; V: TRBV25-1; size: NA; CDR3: CASSSYRGMSETQYF; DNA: TGTGCCAGCAGTTCATATCGGGGTATGTCAGAGACCCAGTACTTC
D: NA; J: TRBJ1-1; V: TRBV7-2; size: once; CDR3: CASSFLGKNTEAFF; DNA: TGTGCCAGCAGCTTTCTGGGCAAGAACACTGAAGCTTTCTTT
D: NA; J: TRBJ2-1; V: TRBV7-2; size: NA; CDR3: CASSFRESVNEQFF; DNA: TGTGCCAGCAGCTTTCGGGAGTCGGTGAATGAGCAGTTCTTC
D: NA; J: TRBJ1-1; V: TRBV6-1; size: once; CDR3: CASSDGRAGVKAFF; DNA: TGTGCCAGCAGTGATGGGAGGGCGGGAGTTAAAGCTTTCTTT
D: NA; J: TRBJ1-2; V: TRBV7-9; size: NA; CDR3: CASSLVGTVTNYGYTF; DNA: TGTGCCAGCAGCTTAGTTGGGACTGTGACTAACTATGGCTACACCTTC
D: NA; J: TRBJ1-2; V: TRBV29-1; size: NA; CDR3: CSAQTGGGYGYTF; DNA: TGCAGCGCTCAGACAGGCGGTGGCTATGGCTACACCTTC